This is a list of T cell receptor beta chains from one sample in a study of Tregs in tolerant kidney transplant recipients. The repertoire was sequenced with immunoSEQ multiplex PCR; TCRdb's copy has only in-frame clones and lacks some. Of 90,000 or so clones in the sample, roughly 93% are singletons; the top ten hold 1.6%. The material was CD4+ T cells from blood (PBMCs), obtained 12 months after the transplant. Every receptor here comes from a human patient who received a combined kidney and bone marrow transplant. The graft donor may have contributed some T cells. CDR3s include the opening cysteine and the closing phenylalanine or tryptophan. The order of the fields is D gene, clone size, J gene, V gene, CDR3 DNA, CDR3 protein. D genes are given only for firm matches. Expanded clones are given a class, and other clones once, few, many or no size at all.

D gene: TRBD2
clone size: .
J gene: TRBJ2-2
V gene: TRBV6-5
CDR3 DNA: TGTGCCACCCTAGCGGGAAGCTTGGCCACCGGGGAGCTGTTTTTT
CDR3 protein: CATLAGSLATGELFF

D gene: TRBD1
clone size: .
J gene: TRBJ1-5
V gene: TRBV7-2
CDR3 DNA: TGTGCCAGCAGCCAGATCCTAGGGACAGGGACGAGTCAGCCCCAGCATTTT
CDR3 protein: CASSQILGTGTSQPQHF

D gene: TRBD1
clone size: once
J gene: TRBJ2-7
V gene: TRBV11-2
CDR3 DNA: TGTGCCAGCAGACCAGGGACAGGGAAAAGGTGGGCCTACGAGCAGTACTTC
CDR3 protein: CASRPGTGKRWAYEQYF

D gene: .
clone size: .
J gene: TRBJ2-2
V gene: TRBV19
CDR3 DNA: TGTGCCAGTAGTATAGTCACATCGGGGGAGCTGTTTTTT
CDR3 protein: CASSIVTSGELFF

D gene: TRBD2
clone size: .
J gene: TRBJ2-1
V gene: TRBV9
CDR3 DNA: TGTGCCGCCAAGCGGGAGTGGGTAGATAATGAGCAGTTCTTC
CDR3 protein: CAAKREWVDNEQFF

D gene: TRBD1
clone size: .
J gene: TRBJ2-1
V gene: TRBV27
CDR3 DNA: TGTGCCAGCAGTAGGGACAGGGGCCGATCAAGTTCCTACAATGAGCAGTTCTTC
CDR3 protein: CASSRDRGRSSSYNEQFF

D gene: .
clone size: .
J gene: TRBJ2-7
V gene: TRBV2
CDR3 DNA: TGTGCCAGCAGTGGGCCCTACGAGCAGTACTTC
CDR3 protein: CASSGPYEQYF

D gene: TRBD1
clone size: few
J gene: TRBJ2-7
V gene: TRBV6-5
CDR3 DNA: TGTGCCAGCAGTTACGCCTGGACAGGCTCCTACGAGCAGTACTTC
CDR3 protein: CASSYAWTGSYEQYF

D gene: .
clone size: .
J gene: TRBJ2-7
V gene: TRBV19
CDR3 DNA: TGTGCCAGTAGTACCAACCCCGTAGGGGGCGAGCAGTACTTC
CDR3 protein: CASSTNPVGGEQYF

D gene: TRBD1
clone size: .
J gene: TRBJ1-2
V gene: TRBV2
CDR3 DNA: TGTGCCAGCAGGGGACAGGGGGCTGGTGGCTACACCTTC
CDR3 protein: CASRGQGAGGYTF

D gene: .
clone size: .
J gene: TRBJ2-2
V gene: TRBV6-5
CDR3 DNA: TGTGCCAGCAGCCCCGGGGTACTAACCACCGGGGAGCTGTTTTTT
CDR3 protein: CASSPGVLTTGELFF

D gene: .
clone size: .
J gene: TRBJ2-5
V gene: TRBV29-1
CDR3 DNA: TGCAGCGTTGTGGCGGGACAGCAAGAGACCCAGTACTTC
CDR3 protein: CSVVAGQQETQYF

D gene: TRBD1
clone size: .
J gene: TRBJ2-2
V gene: TRBV7-9
CDR3 DNA: TGTGCCACCCTCCGGGACAGGGTGAACACCGGGGAGCTGTTTTTT
CDR3 protein: CATLRDRVNTGELFF

D gene: .
clone size: .
J gene: TRBJ2-3
V gene: TRBV7-9
CDR3 DNA: TGTGCCAGCAGCTCCTCCTCTCTAGGTAGCACAGATACGCAGTATTTT
CDR3 protein: CASSSSSLGSTDTQYF

D gene: .
clone size: .
J gene: TRBJ2-1
V gene: TRBV19
CDR3 DNA: TGTGCCAGTAGTAAGGCGGGGGCTCCCCCCTACAATGAGCAGTTCTTC
CDR3 protein: CASSKAGAPPYNEQFF

D gene: TRBD2
clone size: .
J gene: TRBJ2-2
V gene: TRBV9
CDR3 DNA: TGTGCCAGCAGCGTCGGACTAGCGGGAGGAGACACCGGGGAGCTGTTTTTT
CDR3 protein: CASSVGLAGGDTGELFF

D gene: TRBD1
clone size: .
J gene: TRBJ2-4
V gene: TRBV5-4
CDR3 DNA: TGTGCCAGCAGCTTGGCGGGACAGGAAAACATTCAGTACTTC
CDR3 protein: CASSLAGQENIQYF

D gene: TRBD1
clone size: .
J gene: TRBJ1-1
V gene: TRBV12-5
CDR3 DNA: TGTGCTAGTGGGACCTCAGGGGGCACTGAAGCTTTCTTT
CDR3 protein: CASGTSGGTEAFF

D gene: TRBD1
clone size: .
J gene: TRBJ1-5
V gene: TRBV6-5
CDR3 DNA: TGTGCCAGCAGTCCGGGACAGGTCTACAATCAGCCCCAGCATTTT
CDR3 protein: CASSPGQVYNQPQHF

D gene: .
clone size: .
J gene: TRBJ1-1
V gene: TRBV2
CDR3 DNA: TGTGCCAGCAGTTCGGACAGCTACAACACTGAAGCTTTCTTT
CDR3 protein: CASSSDSYNTEAFF

D gene: TRBD2
clone size: .
J gene: TRBJ2-2
V gene: TRBV7-3
CDR3 DNA: TGTGCCAGCAGCCCAGAGGGTAGCGGGGGGACCGGGGAGCTGTTTTTT
CDR3 protein: CASSPEGSGGTGELFF

D gene: TRBD2
clone size: .
J gene: TRBJ2-3
V gene: TRBV5-1
CDR3 DNA: TGCGCCAGCACGGGGGGACTAGCAACAGATACGCAGTATTTT
CDR3 protein: CASTGGLATDTQYF

D gene: TRBD1
clone size: .
J gene: TRBJ1-2
V gene: TRBV2
CDR3 DNA: TGTGCCAGCAGGGGACAGGGGAGTTGGCTAAGACGTGGCTACACCTTC
CDR3 protein: CASRGQGSWLRRGYTF

D gene: .
clone size: .
J gene: TRBJ2-1
V gene: TRBV5-1
CDR3 DNA: TGCGCCAGCAGCTTACAAGGGGGGGATGAGCAGTTCTTC
CDR3 protein: CASSLQGGDEQFF

D gene: .
clone size: .
J gene: TRBJ2-2
V gene: TRBV14
CDR3 DNA: TGTGCCAGCCGAGTTCAGGATTACGGGGAGCTGTTTTTT
CDR3 protein: CASRVQDYGELFF

D gene: TRBD1
clone size: .
J gene: TRBJ2-7
V gene: TRBV18
CDR3 DNA: TGTGCCAGCTCACAAGGACAGGGGTACGAGCAGTACTTC
CDR3 protein: CASSQGQGYEQYF

D gene: .
clone size: .
J gene: TRBJ1-2
V gene: TRBV7-8
CDR3 DNA: TGTGCCAGCAGCTTAGGCAACAGGGACATTAACTATGGCTACACCTTC
CDR3 protein: CASSLGNRDINYGYTF

D gene: TRBD1
clone size: .
J gene: TRBJ1-4
V gene: TRBV5-6
CDR3 DNA: TGTGCCAGCAGCCCCAGGCGGACAGGGAATGAAAAACTGTTTTTT
CDR3 protein: CASSPRRTGNEKLFF

D gene: .
clone size: .
J gene: TRBJ2-7
V gene: TRBV5-1
CDR3 DNA: TGCGCCAGCAGCTTGGGGACAGTAGACGAGCAGTACTTC
CDR3 protein: CASSLGTVDEQYF

D gene: TRBD1
clone size: .
J gene: TRBJ2-5
V gene: TRBV7-6
CDR3 DNA: TGTGCCGCATCAGGGACAGGCAGGACCCAGTACTTC
CDR3 protein: CAASGTGRTQYF

D gene: .
clone size: .
J gene: TRBJ2-7
V gene: TRBV6-5
CDR3 DNA: TGTGCCAGCAGATCCCCAACAGGGACCTACGAGCAGTACTTC
CDR3 protein: CASRSPTGTYEQYF

D gene: TRBD1
clone size: .
J gene: TRBJ2-7
V gene: TRBV7-6
CDR3 DNA: TGTGCCAGCAGTAGGAGGACAGGGGAATACGAGCAGTACTTC
CDR3 protein: CASSRRTGEYEQYF

D gene: .
clone size: .
J gene: TRBJ1-5
V gene: TRBV2
CDR3 DNA: TGTGCCAGCAGTGACACGGCGGATCCATTACTTAGCAATCAGCCCCAGCATTTT
CDR3 protein: CASSDTADPLLSNQPQHF

D gene: TRBD2
clone size: .
J gene: TRBJ2-3
V gene: TRBV10-3
CDR3 DNA: TGTGCCATCAGCGACAGACTAGCGGGAGATACAGATACGCAGTATTTT
CDR3 protein: CAISDRLAGDTDTQYF

D gene: .
clone size: .
J gene: TRBJ2-6
V gene: TRBV18
CDR3 DNA: TGTGCCAGCTCACCCGCTAACTCTGGGGCCAACGTCCTGACTTTC
CDR3 protein: CASSPANSGANVLTF

D gene: .
clone size: .
J gene: TRBJ2-4
V gene: TRBV4-1
CDR3 DNA: TGCGCCAGCAGCCAGATTCAAGACATTGTAGCCAAAAACATTCAGTACTTC
CDR3 protein: CASSQIQDIVAKNIQYF

D gene: TRBD1
clone size: few
J gene: TRBJ1-3
V gene: TRBV7-9
CDR3 DNA: TGTGCCAGCAGCTCGAAGCCGGGACAGGACTCTGGAAACACCATATATTTT
CDR3 protein: CASSSKPGQDSGNTIYF